The clone carrying this T cell receptor (beta chain) appeared a few times. The data originate from a study of blood T cell repertoires in COVID-19. Authors' data handling: Estimation of nucleated cell counts relied on the amplification of reference gene primers. Here immunoSEQ multiplex PCR was the method, and the copy in TCRdb shows in-frame clones only, minus some. The DNA was the basis for D and trimming; V, J and clone size are from that table. Here the sample spans around 190,000 clones, more than 60% being singletons. V lost 0 bases to trimming and J lost 7 bases; unmatched junction nucleotides: 6. Germline V gene data show CDR1 as ENHRY and CDR2 as SYGVKD. The CDR3 covers 15 residues.

The sample consisted of peripheral blood. The TCR originated in a woman aged 50 to 65 with acute or convalescent COVID-19. V usage is TRBV10-3 and J usage is TRBJ1-2, with 9 bases lining up with TRBD1. CDR3 sequence (DNA): TGTGCCATCAGTGAGTCCACAGGGGGCGGATCTGGCTACACCTTC. Protein: CAISESTGGGSGYTF.